This TCR beta chain stems from a study of technical replicates of blood from a handful of donors. The CDR3 consists of 16 residues. CDR1 is SGHDT and CDR2 is YYEEEE in the germline V gene. The V gene lost 4 bases and the J gene lost 0 bases, with 16 bases spanning the gap. The repertoire was sequenced with immunoSEQ multiplex PCR; TCRdb's copy has only in-frame clones and lacks some. The profile covers about 83,000 clones, with 90% to 97% appearing a single time and 0.31% taken by the ten largest. The chain recombines TRBV5-6 with TRBJ1-1; possible D gene TRBD1, 5 bases. This TCR was sampled from a human donor in good health. Sequences were obtained from T cells isolated from PBMCs. Here the CDR3 reads CASSEHGGFMNTEAFF. The CDR3 region has the DNA TGTGCCAGCAGCGAGCACGGGGGTTTTATGAACACTGAAGCTTTCTTT.